The present T cell receptor (beta chain) was sequenced within a study of T cells in Graves' hyperthyroidism and ophthalmopathy. Amplification of TCR beta CDR3 regions was performed using RNA transcripts as template. HTBI primers were used for first-round RT-PCR of the TCR CDR3. TCRdb analysed the multiplex PCR reads with MiXCR anew, one entry per CDR3 protein. The top ten hold roughly a sixth of the sample, which has over 450,000 distinct CDR3 sequences, 15% to 20% seen once. Study conclusions and caveats: Ophthalmopathy prediction by the model preceded onset by a median approximately six months.

Deletions cut 6 bases from V and 2 bases from J, with 15 bases between. The germline V gene encodes CDR1 DFQATT and CDR2 SNEGSKA (reference sequence). The CDR3 length is 14 residues. This clonotype was observed a handful of times. The target antigen is unknown. Uncontrolled infection, other autoimmune disease, pregnancy or lactation barred patients from enrollment. The PBMCs studied were ones that came from 9 to 10 ml fresh peripheral blood. V is TRBV20-1 and J is TRBJ2-3; no reliable D call. The source of this sequence is a woman in her late teens or twenties with Graves' ophthalmopathy. Sequenced material: blood. This chain's CDR3 is CSAQSGAVTDTQYF. As DNA, the CDR3 is TGCAGTGCCCAATCGGGTGCGGTCACAGATACGCAGTATTTT.